Listed below are T cell receptor beta chains from one sample, sequenced in a study of T cell changes during pregnancy in multiple sclerosis. TCRdb keeps only in-frame clones here, not all; method: immunoSEQ multiplex PCR. Among fewer than 70,000 clones listed, 92% were seen once. The sequenced sample was CD8+ T cells from peripheral blood mononuclear cells, obtained in the third trimester of pregnancy. These receptors came from a female donor in good health, enrolled as a control in a pregnancy study. Each CDR3 is given with its conserved first and last residue. The D gene is left open where the match is weak. Size is omitted from some rows. Given values are once, few, many or a class for expanded clones.

>TRBJ1-2|TRBV7-9|NA|TRBD1
CASSLQRSRGADGYTF
TGTGCCAGCAGCTTACAGCGAAGCAGGGGGGCGGATGGCTACACCTTC
>TRBJ1-1|TRBV4-2|NA|NA
CASSQEEALGTEAFF
TGTGCCAGCAGCCAAGAGGAGGCCTTAGGCACTGAAGCTTTCTTT
>TRBJ2-4|TRBV2|NA|NA
CASSVGQDTTKNIQYF
TGTGCCAGCAGTGTAGGCCAGGATACGACCAAAAACATTCAGTACTTC
>TRBJ1-1|TRBV5-1|once|TRBD1
CASSITTGTGETEAFF
TGCGCCAGCAGCATAACTACCGGGACAGGGGAAACTGAAGCTTTCTTT
>TRBJ2-2|TRBV5-4|NA|NA
CASSPSWGSTGELFF
TGTGCCAGCAGTCCTTCTTGGGGCAGCACCGGGGAGCTGTTTTTT
>TRBJ1-1|TRBV5-1|NA|NA
CASSLTGGLEAFF
TGCGCCAGCAGCCTGACCGGGGGGCTGGAAGCTTTCTTT
>TRBJ1-2|TRBV9|NA|TRBD1
CASSVVGTGVGYTF
TGTGCCAGCAGCGTAGTGGGGACAGGGGTCGGCTACACCTTC
>TRBJ2-7|TRBV25-1|NA|NA
CASGQGRKYF
TGTGCCTCCGGACAAGGCCGAAAGTACTTC
>TRBJ1-2|TRBV19|NA|NA
CASSPSTELWTYGYTF
TGTGCCAGTAGTCCATCGACAGAACTATGGACCTATGGCTACACCTTC
>TRBJ2-1|TRBV25-1|NA|NA
CASSQDGRPSYNEQFF
TGTGCCAGCAGTCAAGACGGCAGGCCCTCCTACAATGAGCAGTTCTTC
>TRBJ1-5|TRBV30|NA|NA
CAWSVRGNQPQHF
TGTGCCTGGAGTGTACGAGGCAATCAGCCCCAGCATTTT
>TRBJ1-1|TRBV7-9|NA|TRBD1
CASSSGTGEHEAFF
TGTGCCAGCAGCTCCGGGACAGGTGAACATGAAGCTTTCTTT
>TRBJ2-7|TRBV5-1|once|NA
CASSLGPQGDSYEQYF
TGCGCCAGCAGCTTGGGACCACAAGGGGATTCTTACGAGCAGTACTTC
>TRBJ1-1|TRBV5-5|NA|NA
CASSLVGVAFF
TGTGCCAGCAGCTTGGTGGGCGTCGCTTTCTTT
>TRBJ2-5|TRBV5-6|NA|TRBD2
CASSLLGLPKAGTQYF
TGTGCCAGCAGCTTATTGGGACTACCAAAAGCCGGGACCCAGTACTTC
>TRBJ2-7|TRBV5-4|NA|NA
CASRQIGGPYEQYF
TGTGCCAGCAGGCAAATAGGGGGTCCCTACGAGCAGTACTTC
>TRBJ2-7|TRBV29-1|NA|NA
CSAGGTGPGAYEQYF
TGCAGCGCGGGGGGGACAGGGCCGGGGGCCTACGAGCAGTACTTC
>TRBJ1-1|TRBV18|NA|NA
CASSPQGSVTEAFF
TGTGCCAGCTCACCACAGGGGTCGGTCACTGAAGCTTTCTTT
>TRBJ1-2|TRBV9|NA|TRBD1
CASSGDRVGELPYYGYTF
TGTGCCAGCAGCGGCGACAGGGTAGGCGAGTTGCCGTACTATGGCTACACCTTC
>TRBJ1-4|TRBV5-4|NA|NA
CASSPYREEHEKLFF
TGTGCCAGCAGCCCATACAGGGAAGAGCATGAAAAACTGTTTTTT
>TRBJ1-2|TRBV9|NA|NA
CASGEGPFGYTF
TGTGCCAGCGGGGAGGGGCCGTTTGGCTACACCTTC
>TRBJ2-7|TRBV10-3|NA|NA
CAISDSNYEQYF
TGTGCCATCAGTGACAGTAACTACGAGCAGTACTTC
>TRBJ2-1|TRBV13|NA|TRBD1
CASSSGQETYNEQFF
TGTGCCAGCAGCTCGGGACAGGAGACGTACAATGAGCAGTTCTTC
>TRBJ2-7|TRBV6-5|medium-sized|NA
CASSSGGLDEQYF
TGTGCCAGCAGTTCCGGAGGCTTGGACGAGCAGTACTTC
>TRBJ2-2|TRBV29-1|NA|TRBD2
CSVDRGGDSGVTGELFF
TGCAGCGTTGACCGGGGGGGTGACAGTGGGGTCACCGGGGAGCTGTTTTTT